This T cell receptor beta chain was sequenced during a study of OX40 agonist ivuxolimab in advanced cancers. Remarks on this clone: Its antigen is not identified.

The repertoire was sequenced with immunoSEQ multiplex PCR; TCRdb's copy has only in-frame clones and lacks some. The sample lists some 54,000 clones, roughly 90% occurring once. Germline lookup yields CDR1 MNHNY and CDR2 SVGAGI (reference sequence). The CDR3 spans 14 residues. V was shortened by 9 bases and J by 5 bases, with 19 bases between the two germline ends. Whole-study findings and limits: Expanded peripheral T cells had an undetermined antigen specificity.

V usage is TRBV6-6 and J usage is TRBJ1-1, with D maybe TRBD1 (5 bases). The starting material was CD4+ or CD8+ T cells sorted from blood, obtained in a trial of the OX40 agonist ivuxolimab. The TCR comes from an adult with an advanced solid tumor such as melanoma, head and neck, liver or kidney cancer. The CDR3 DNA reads TGTGCCAGTAAAGTGACCAGGGAAGGGACTGAAGCTTTCTTT. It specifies CASKVTREGTEAFF.